These 23 T cell receptor beta chains were sequenced from one sample in a study of blood T cell repertoires in COVID-19. Clones were sequenced by immunoSEQ multiplex PCR, and TCRdb holds only the in-frame ones, with some missing. Here the sample spans 150,000 to 200,000 clones, about 88% being singletons. Sequenced sample: peripheral blood. Receptor source: a woman under 40 with active or convalescent COVID-19.

The gene calls are TRBV10-3 and TRBJ1-2, with a tentative D call TRBD1 (6 bases). V shed 2 bases and J shed 0 bases, with 13 bases lying between them. Germline assignment: CDR1 ENHRY and CDR2 SYGVKD. There are 16 residues in the CDR3. The CDR3 DNA sequence: TGTGCCATCAGTGAGCGGACAGACCTCTCTAACTATGGCTACACCTTC. Its protein product is CAISERTDLSNYGYTF.

The chain is built from TRBV19 and TRBJ1-2; D may be TRBD1 (5 bases). Germline V gene lookup returns CDR1 LNHDA and CDR2 SQIVND (reference sequence). The CDR3 runs 11 residues. The V end was cut by 10 bases, the J end by 6 bases, with 12 bases between. CDR3 bases: TGTGCCATGGGGGACTCCCATGGCTACACCTTC. Translating gives CAMGDSHGYTF.

The V gene is TRBV9, the J gene TRBJ2-1, with 14 bases aligning to TRBD2. From germline, CDR1 is SGDLS and CDR2 YYNGEE. V dropped 3 bases and J dropped 5; count of bases not matched to a gene: 1. The CDR3 loop spans 15 amino acids. The CDR3 sequence is CASSETSGGDNEQFF. CDR3 coding DNA: TGTGCCAGCAGCGAGACTAGCGGGGGGGACAATGAGCAGTTCTTC.

This clone has only one observation. This chain links TRBV27 with TRBJ2-7; maybe TRBD1 (6 bases). The CDR3 length is 14 residues. Trimming took off 2 bases at V and 7 bases at J, with 15 bases between the two ends. CDR1 is MNHEY and CDR2 is SMNVEV in the germline V gene (reference sequence). The CDR3 sequence: CASSLAGALWEQYF. In nucleotides, the CDR3 is TGTGCCAGCAGTTTAGCAGGGGCGCTATGGGAGCAGTACTTC.

V is TRBV20-1 and J is TRBJ1-2; D is perhaps TRBD1 (5 bases). Trimming took off 6 bases at V and 1 base at J, with 6 bases between the two ends. The CDR3 contains 11 residues. Germline V gene sequence: CDR1 DFQATT, CDR2 SNEGSKA (reference sequence). CDR3 sequence reads: CSAGVNYGYTF. The CDR3 coding sequence is TGCAGTGCAGGGGTTAACTATGGCTACACCTTC.

The chain carries TRBV6-1 and TRBJ1-6, with D unresolved. The V gene lost 2 bases and the J gene lost 8 bases, with 10 bases spanning the gap. The length of the CDR3 is 14 residues. Germline assignment: CDR1 MNHNS and CDR2 SASEGT. The CDR3 is CASSEPWRDSPLHF. CDR3 DNA sequence: TGTGCCAGCAGTGAACCATGGAGGGATTCACCCCTCCACTTT.

The genes are TRBV15 and TRBJ2-7, with D possibly matching TRBD2 (5 bases). This CDR3 comprises 15 residues. V dropped 0 bases and J dropped 0 bases, with 9 bases sitting between them. Per germline, CDR1 LNHNV and CDR2 YYDKDF (reference sequence). The CDR3: CATSRDFGLSYEQYF. For the CDR3, the DNA is TGTGCCACCAGCAGAGATTTCGGACTCTCCTACGAGCAGTACTTC.

This rearrangement joins TRBV15 to TRBJ1-2, with D possibly matching TRBD1 (6 bases). Germline V gives CDR1 LNHNV, CDR2 YYDKDF (reference sequence). This CDR3 is built from 15 residues. Trimming took off 3 bases at V and 0 bases at J, with 11 bases between the two ends. CDR3 sequence reads: CATSRARTANYGYTF. Written as DNA, the CDR3 is TGTGCCACCAGCAGGGCCCGGACAGCTAACTATGGCTACACCTTC.

The gene calls are TRBV12-3 or TRBV12-4 and TRBJ2-5, with D possibly matching TRBD1 (5 bases). The CDR3 consists of 12 residues. V was cut by 5 bases and J by 5 bases, with 9 bases left in between. The DNA of the CDR3 is TGTGCCAGCAGTGGGGCAGGGGAGACCCAGTACTTC. Amino acid sequence: CASSGAGETQYF.

This clone was picked up one time. The rearrangement uses TRBV28 and TRBJ1-6; D unclear. Germline CDR1 and CDR2: MDHEN and SYDVKM. This CDR3 region has 13 residues. V lost 9 bases to trimming and J lost 4 bases, with 10 bases between them. The CDR3 spells CASKENYNSPLHF. The DNA for the CDR3 is TGTGCCAGTAAAGAGAATTATAATTCACCCCTCCACTTT.

The V call is TRBV19, the J call TRBJ1-1; 7 bases map to TRBD1. Germline CDR1 reads LNHDA; CDR2 reads SQIVND (reference sequence). Trimming removed 7 bases from V and 9 bases from J; junction bases left unmatched: 5. CDR3 length equals 11 residues. DNA for the CDR3: TGTGCCAGTAATTGGGACAGCAAAGCTTTCTTT. Amino acid sequence: CASNWDSKAFF. Complete variable domain (other parts from reference TRBV19 and TRBJ1-1): DGGITQSPKYLFRKEGQNVTLSCEQNLNHDAMYWYRQDPGQGLRLIYYSQIVNDFQKGDIAEGYSVSREKKESFPLTVTSAQKNPTAFYLCASNWDSKAFFGQGTRLTVV.

The CDR3 here is CASSLDRTASGNTIYF. The CDR3 nucleotides are TGTGCCAGCAGCTTAGATCGGACTGCGTCTGGAAACACCATATATTTT. J is TRBJ1-3 and V is TRBV11-2; D gene unclear. This CDR3 has 16 amino acids. The V gene lost 0 bases and the J gene lost 1 base, with 10 bases spanning the gap. CDR1 is SGHAT, CDR2 FQNNGV, per germline.

The rearrangement joins TRBV3-1 (or the pseudogene TRBV3-2) to TRBJ1-6; no clear D. Germline CDR1 reads LGHDT; CDR2 reads YNNKEL (reference sequence). V shed 7 bases and J shed 0 bases, with 28 bases lying between them. The CDR3 covers 21 residues. This chain's CDR3 is CASTHFDIACILFSYNSPLHF. Written as DNA, the CDR3 is TGTGCCAGCACCCACTTCGACATTGCTTGTATCTTATTCTCCTATAATTCACCCCTCCACTTT.

The rearrangement uses TRBV3-1 (or the pseudogene TRBV3-2) and TRBJ1-6, with 8 nucleotides matching TRBD1. Germline CDR1 and CDR2: LGHDT and YNNKEL (reference sequence). V lost 2 bases to trimming and J lost 4 bases; unmatched junction nucleotides: 7. The CDR3 has 17 residues. The CDR3 region has the DNA TGTGCCAGCAGCCAAATTACCGGACAGGGATATAATTCACCCCTCCACTTT. Translated, it gives CASSQITGQGYNSPLHF.

In its sample, this clone was seen a few times. This rearrangement joins TRBV2 to TRBJ2-5, with D perhaps TRBD1 (7 bases). Per germline, CDR1 SNHLY and CDR2 FYNNEI. Trimming pared 5 bases from V and 5 bases from J, leaving 15 bases between. The CDR3 consists of 14 residues. CDR3 loop: CASSSTGTFETQYF. CDR3 DNA sequence: TGTGCCAGCAGTTCGACAGGGACTTTTGAGACCCAGTACTTC.

This chain connects TRBV18 to TRBJ2-1; possibly TRBD2 for D (5 bases). This CDR3 is 14 amino acids long. The germline V gene has CDR1 KGHSH and CDR2 LQKENI. V was cut by 3 bases and J by 0 bases, with 6 bases left in between. CDR3 bases: TGTGCCAGCTCACCGGAGGCCTCCTACAATGAGCAGTTCTTC. Its translation is CASSPEASYNEQFF.

This clone was seen more than once but under ten times. The chain combines TRBV7-9 with TRBJ1-2, with 7 bases aligning to TRBD1. J lost 8 bases, V lost 5 bases, and 5 bases had no gene match. CDR1 and CDR2 (germline): SEHNR, FQNEAQ (reference sequence). The CDR3 is made up of 12 amino acids. The CDR3 nucleotides are TGTGCCAGCAGCCCTGGACAGGAAGGCTACACCTTC. Translating it yields CASSPGQEGYTF. Full variable domain (rest looked up from reference TRBV7-9 and TRBJ1-2): DTGVSQNPRHKITKRGQNVTFRCDPISEHNRLYWYRQTLGQGPEFLTYFQNEAQLEKSRLLSDRFSAERPKGSFSTLEIQRTEQGDSAMYLCASSPGQEGYTFGSGTRLTVV.

The rearrangement uses TRBV4-1 and TRBJ2-3; D may be TRBD2 (5 bases). The CDR3 totals 16 residues. CDR1 is MGHRA, CDR2 YSYEKL, per germline. The V and J ends lost 1 base and 1 base respectively, with 12 bases between them. The CDR3 DNA reads TGCGCCAGCAGCCAAGCTTCGGGATGGGGCACAGATACGCAGTATTTT. Amino acids: CASSQASGWGTDTQYF.

The CDR3 spells CASRSPRGTNYGYTF. In DNA, the CDR3 is TGTGCCAGCAGATCACCGCGGGGGACTAACTATGGCTACACCTTC. This chain links TRBV7-2 with TRBJ1-2; a weak D match, TRBD1 (5 bases). V was clipped by 6 bases and J by 0 bases, with 14 bases between them. CDR1 is SGHTA and CDR2 is FQGNSA in the germline V gene. The CDR3 runs 15 residues.

The CDR3 is CASSLRGQGNQPQHF. The CDR3, as DNA: TGTGCCAGCAGCTTGCGGGGACAGGGGAATCAGCCCCAGCATTTT. The chain carries TRBV5-5 and TRBJ1-5, with 10 bases identical to TRBD1. Germline values: CDR1 SGHKS, CDR2 YYEKEE (reference sequence). With V trimmed by 1 base and J by 4 bases, 2 bases remained unmatched. This CDR3 spans 15 amino acids.

V usage is TRBV7-9 and J usage is TRBJ1-1; perhaps TRBD1 as D (6 bases). This CDR3 is built from 15 residues. The germline CDR1 and CDR2 sequences are SEHNR and FQNEAQ (reference sequence). Trimming cost V 5 bases and J 3 bases, with 16 bases left between them. In DNA form, the CDR3 reads TGTGCCAGCAGCCCCTTGGGGGCAATAGACACTGAAGCTTTCTTT. Translation: CASSPLGAIDTEAFF.

This clone was found once. The chain combines TRBV6-4 with TRBJ1-1; no firm D call. From germline, CDR1 is MRHNA and CDR2 SNTAGT. The CDR3 consists of 14 residues. Deletions cut 4 bases from V and 1 base from J, with 10 bases between. The CDR3 region is CASSVLRQNTEAFF. As DNA, the CDR3 is TGTGCCAGCAGTGTACTCCGCCAGAACACTGAAGCTTTCTTT.

J is TRBJ2-5 and V is TRBV29-1, with D unclear. From germline, CDR1 is SQVTM and CDR2 ANQGSEA. The CDR3 has 13 amino acids. V lost 4 bases, J lost 7 bases, and 16 bases lay in between. The CDR3 nucleotides are TGCAGCGTTGTCTCGAACCCGGGTGGGACCCAGTACTTC. Its translation: CSVVSNPGGTQYF.